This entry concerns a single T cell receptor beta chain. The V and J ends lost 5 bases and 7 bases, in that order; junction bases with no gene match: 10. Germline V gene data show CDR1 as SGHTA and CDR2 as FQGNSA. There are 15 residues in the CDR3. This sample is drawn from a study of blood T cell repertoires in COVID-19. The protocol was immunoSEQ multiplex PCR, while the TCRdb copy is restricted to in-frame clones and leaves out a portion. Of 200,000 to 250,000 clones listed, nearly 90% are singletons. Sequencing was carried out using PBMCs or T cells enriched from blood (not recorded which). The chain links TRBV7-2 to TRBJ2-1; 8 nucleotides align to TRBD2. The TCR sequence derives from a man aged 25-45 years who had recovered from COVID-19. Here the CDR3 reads CASSPRRGEDNEQFF. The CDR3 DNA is TGTGCCAGCAGCCCCAGGCGGGGGGAAGATAATGAGCAGTTCTTC.